One and the same sample provided the 27 T cell receptor beta chains below, sequenced in a study of glioma-infiltrating T cells. TCR alpha and beta CDR3 regions were amplified from RNA using iRepertoire nested multiplex PCR. TCRdb reprocessed the multiplex PCR reads via MiXCR and lists one record per CDR3 protein. The profile shows some 93,000 distinct CDR3 sequences, roughly 40% of them singletons. Sequencing was performed on glioma tissue, nonneoplastic brain tissue, or PBMCs (not recorded which). These receptors came from a human donor with low-grade glioma or glioblastoma, undergoing nonglioma brain surgery, or in good health (not recorded which).

This clonotype was recorded at least ten times. CDR3 sequence reads: CASSLALTTNEKLFF. In DNA, the CDR3 is TGTGCCAGCAGCTTAGCCCTAACAACTAATGAAAAACTGTTTTTT. The J gene is TRBJ1-4, the V gene TRBV7-6; D remains ambiguous. The CDR3 is 15 amino acids. The V end lost 0 bases, the J end lost 0 bases, and 5 bases lay between the germline ends. Per germline, CDR1 SGHVS and CDR2 FNYEAQ.

This clonotype was recorded many times. This chain joins TRBV5-6 and TRBJ2-7; D remains unclear. V was cut by 1 base and J by 3 bases, with 8 bases left in between. This CDR3 is built from 13 residues. Germline V gene sequence: CDR1 SGHDT, CDR2 YYEEEE. The CDR3 DNA follows: TGTGCCAGCAGCTTGACGGCCAGCTACGAGCAGTACTTC. Translated, it gives CASSLTASYEQYF.

This chain links TRBV7-2 with TRBJ2-3, with 7 bases fitting TRBD1. The CDR3 runs to 15 residues. Germline loops: CDR1 SGHTA, CDR2 FQGNSA. Trimming at V came to 6 bases and at J to 3 bases, leaving 9 bases not matched to a gene. The CDR3 DNA reads as TGTGCCAGCAGACCCCGACAGGGCGCGACAGATACGCAGTATTTT. Amino acids: CASRPRQGATDTQYF.

About this clonotype itself: A much larger clone differs from this one at a single base, so this may be a read error. The chain is built from TRBV29-1 and TRBJ1-5; D gene ambiguous. In germline, CDR1 is SQVTM, CDR2 ANQGSEA. The CDR3 loop spans 12 amino acids. The CDR3 spells CSAGESNQHQHF. The CDR3 region has the DNA TGCAGCGCTGGGGAGAGCAATCAGCACCAGCATTTT.

J is TRBJ2-2 and V is TRBV28; D not resolved. This CDR3 spans 15 amino acids. Per the germline V gene, CDR1 is MDHEN and CDR2 is SYDVKM. V lost 2 bases to trimming and J lost 0 bases, with 7 bases between them. The DNA for the CDR3 is TGTGCCAGCAGTTTAGGGAAAGCGAACACCGGGGAGCTGTTTTTT. The encoded protein is CASSLGKANTGELFF.

A note on this clonotype: One base away lies a much larger clone, so this may be a sequencing read error. The gene calls are TRBV30 and TRBJ2-1; no clear D gene. Per the germline V gene, CDR1 is GTSNPN and CDR2 is SVGIG (reference sequence). This CDR3 contains 15 residues. This CDR3 is CARSPGLRDYNEQFF. CDR3 DNA: TGTGCCAGGAGTCCGGGCCTTAGAGACTACAATGAGCAGTTCTTC.

Concerning this clonotype itself: Since no conserved phenylalanine or tryptophan closes the CDR3, a read error is the likely cause. The J gene is TRBJ2-7, the V gene TRBV20-1; D call uncertain. Germline V gene sequence: CDR1 DFQATT, CDR2 SNEGSKA (reference sequence). CDR3 length equals 12 residues. The ends were cut back, 6 bases at V and 6 bases at J, with 15 bases in the middle. This CDR3 is CSAHGPAAEQYL. The CDR3 coding sequence is TGCAGTGCCCATGGTCCGGCGGCCGAGCAGTACCTC.

Ten or more counts support this clonotype. V and J are TRBV5-4 and TRBJ2-3; D unclear. The CDR3 contains 13 residues. Germline CDR1 SGHNT, CDR2 YYREEE (reference sequence). The V gene lost 4 bases and the J gene lost 1 base, with 7 bases spanning the gap. This chain's CDR3 is CASSPVRTDTQYF. Here the CDR3 DNA reads TGTGCCAGCAGCCCCGTCCGCACAGATACGCAGTATTTT.

The V and J genes are TRBV5-1 and TRBJ1-1; TRBD1 aligns across 8 bases. Germline values: CDR1 SGHRS, CDR2 YFSETQ. Trimming cost V 0 bases and J 12 bases; bases outside gene matches: 13. This CDR3 contains 15 residues. The CDR3 DNA is TGCGCCAGCAGCTTGGGCCCCCCGGACAGGGAGGAAACTTTCTTT. Translated, it gives CASSLGPPDREETFF.

To note about this clonotype: One end of the junction does not line up with germline, which may come from a read error. This sequence joins TRBV2 and TRBJ2-3; TRBD1 aligns across 7 bases. CDR1 is SNHLY and CDR2 is FYNNEI in the germline V gene. The CDR3 is 16 residues long. CDR3 sequence reads: CASNPFDRVNKDMQYF. CDR3 in DNA: TGTGCCAGCAATCCATTTGACAGGGTTAATAAAGATATGCAGTATTTT.

A note on this clonotype: Without the conserved terminal phenylalanine or tryptophan, this CDR3 likely stems from a read error. The rearrangement links TRBV2 to TRBJ2-3; 7 nucleotides align to TRBD2. Germline trimming cut 5 bases from V and 10 bases from J; bases unmatched to any gene: 12. This CDR3 spans 14 amino acids. Germline CDR1 is SNHLY and CDR2 is FYNNEI. The CDR3 DNA reads as TGTGCCAGCAGTCCTTCTGTTGGGGGGGATGCGCAGTATCTT. This codes for CASSPSVGGDAQYL.

The chain uses TRBV6-2 or TRBV6-3 and TRBJ2-7, with 8 bases that match TRBD1. There are 14 residues in the CDR3. Germline V gene lookup returns CDR1 MNHEY and CDR2 SVGEGT. V shed 3 bases and J 10 bases; nucleotides not matched to a gene: 11. The CDR3: CASSYWTGIRDQYF. The DNA of the CDR3 is TGTGCCAGCAGTTATTGGACAGGGATCCGCGATCAGTACTTC.

In its sample, this clonotype was seen a few times. The chain combines TRBV6-1 with TRBJ1-5; no reliable D call. The CDR3 runs 14 residues. Germline V gene lookup returns CDR1 MNHNS and CDR2 SASEGT. V gave up 2 bases and J gave up 11 bases, with 16 bases separating them. CDR3 in DNA: TGTGCCAGCAGTGAAATTGGGCAGCAAGAGACCCAGCATTTT. Translation: CASSEIGQQETQHF.

This clonotype appeared many times. The chain recombines TRBV28 with TRBJ1-1; 7 bases fit TRBD1. There are 14 residues in the CDR3. V gave up 6 bases and J gave up 6 bases; unmatched junction bases: 10. CDR1 and CDR2 from the germline V gene are MDHEN and SYDVKM. CDR3 sequence reads: CASRGDRRRPEAFF. Here the CDR3 DNA reads TGTGCCAGCAGAGGGGACAGAAGGAGGCCTGAAGCTTTCTTT.

The table lists this clonotype with many counts. The genes are TRBV4-3 and TRBJ2-3, with a weak D call TRBD2 (5 bases). There are 13 residues in the CDR3. Germline assignment: CDR1 LGHNA and CDR2 YSLEER. Trimming removed 4 bases at V and 4 bases at J, with 9 bases between. In nucleotides, the CDR3 is TGCGCCAGCAGCCGGGAGCTTCCAGATACGCAGTATTTT. Translated: CASSRELPDTQYF.

The chain has TRBV2 and TRBJ2-5, with 7 nucleotides matching TRBD2. Germline V gene data show CDR1 as SNHLY and CDR2 as FYNNEI. This CDR3 has 14 amino acids. V trimming: 4 bases; J trimming: 5 bases; junction bases outside the gene matches: 7. The CDR3 here is CASSGEREGETQYF. CDR3 bases: TGTGCCAGCAGTGGTGAGCGGGAAGGGGAGACCCAGTACTTC. Full variable domain (rest looked up from reference TRBV2 and TRBJ2-5): EPEVTQTPSHQVTQMGQEVILRCVPISNHLYFYWYRQILGQKVEFLVSFYNNEISEKSEIFDDQFSVERPDGSNFTLKIRSTKLEDSAMYFCASSGEREGETQYFGPGTRLLVL.

This clonotype was detected ten times or more. The chain carries TRBV19 and TRBJ2-6; unclear D gene. The CDR3 is made up of 16 amino acids. Trimming cost V 1 base and J 0 bases, with 7 bases left between them. Germline CDR1 is LNHDA and CDR2 is SQIVND (reference sequence). In DNA, the CDR3 is TGTGCCAGTAGTATAGGAACAATCTCTGGGGCCAACGTCCTGACTTTC. As protein: CASSIGTISGANVLTF.

Notes on this clonotype: A read error may produce the germline difference seen at one junction end. The V call is TRBV5-8, the J call TRBJ1-1; D might be TRBD1 (5 bases). The CDR3 extends over 15 amino acids. The germline V gene encodes CDR1 SGHTS and CDR2 YDEGEE. CDR3 DNA: TGTGCCAGCAGTTCAGGGTGGGGGGTGAACACTGGAGCTTTCTTT. Amino acid sequence: CASSSGWGVNTGAFF.

As for this clonotype: Germline and junction disagree at one end, which may indicate a read error. The CDR3 region is CATIRTRDRPQLF. The CDR3 DNA reads TGTGCCACCATCAGAACTCGGGACAGGCCGCAGCTCTTC. The chain combines TRBV15 with TRBJ2-1; 8 bases are a match to TRBD1. The CDR3 is made up of 13 amino acids. Germline CDR1 reads LNHNV; CDR2 reads YYDKDF (reference sequence).

There are a few counts of this clonotype. Sequence at one end of the junction differs from germline and may be a read error. V and J are TRBV2 and TRBJ1-6; 7 nucleotides agree with TRBD1. Germline CDR1 is SNHLY and CDR2 is FYNNEI. The CDR3 contains 15 residues. CDR3 amino acids: CASSERQGNNSPLQF. CDR3 nucleotides: TGTGCCAGCAGTGAGAGACAGGGAAATAATTCACCCCTCCAATTT.

This clonotype was found many times. J is TRBJ2-3 and V is TRBV28; TRBD2 matches at 10 bases. This CDR3 region has 14 residues. J lost 1 base, V lost 7 bases, and 2 bases had no gene match. The germline V gene encodes CDR1 MDHEN and CDR2 SYDVKM. CDR3 residues: CASNLAGGTDTQYF. DNA for the CDR3: TGTGCCAGCAACCTAGCGGGGGGCACAGATACGCAGTATTTT.

This clonotype was seen many times. The J gene is TRBJ2-7, the V gene TRBV5-8; perhaps D is TRBD1 or TRBD2 (5 bases each). The CDR3 runs 14 residues. Germline CDR1 and CDR2: SGHTS and YDEGEE. V shed 4 bases and J shed 1 base, with 12 bases lying between them. The CDR3 is CASSTGPPSYEQYF. The CDR3 DNA follows: TGTGCCAGCAGCACGGGACCACCTTCCTACGAGCAGTACTTC.

A remark on this clonotype: A much larger clone is a single base away; this may be a read error. V usage is TRBV2 and J usage is TRBJ2-7, with D perhaps TRBD2 (5 bases). V dropped 7 bases and J dropped 7 bases, with 11 bases sitting between them. Germline V CDR1 and CDR2: SNHLY, FYNNEI. The CDR3 consists of 11 residues. Here the CDR3 DNA reads TGTGCCAGCATCGAGCGGAGTGAGCAGTACTTC. Protein product: CASIERSEQYF.

J is TRBJ1-1 and V is TRBV6-6; D unclear. V lost 0 bases and J lost 1, with 3 bases in between. Germline CDR1 and CDR2: MNHNY and SVGAGI (reference sequence). The CDR3 consists of 13 residues. In nucleotides, the CDR3 is TGTGCCAGCAGTTACTCCCAGAACACTGAAGCTTTCTTT. It encodes CASSYSQNTEAFF.

This clonotype appeared many times. The V and J genes are TRBV14 and TRBJ2-2; possible D gene TRBD2, 6 bases. Trimming took 1 base from V and 5 from J, leaving 8 bases between them. Germline V gene lookup returns CDR1 SGHDN and CDR2 FVKESK. The CDR3 is 14 residues long. Here the CDR3 DNA reads TGTGCCAGCAGCCAAGGGGAGGTAACCGGGGAGCTGTTTTTT. Its protein is CASSQGEVTGELFF.

This clonotype was counted at least ten times. The chain employs TRBV20-1 and TRBJ2-5; D is perhaps TRBD1 (6 bases). Trimming removed 5 bases at V and 2 bases at J, with 12 bases between. CDR1 is DFQATT, CDR2 SNEGSKA, per germline (reference sequence). The CDR3 runs to 13 residues. The CDR3 sequence is CSALRDTQETQYF. The CDR3 bases are TGCAGTGCTCTCCGGGACACTCAAGAGACCCAGTACTTC.

The sample holds many counts of this clonotype. The chain couples TRBV7-3 to TRBJ1-1; D perhaps matches TRBD1 (5 bases). This CDR3 contains 13 residues. V dropped 5 bases and J dropped 5 bases, with 12 bases sitting between them. From germline, CDR1 is SGHTA and CDR2 FQGTGA. The CDR3 nucleotides are TGTGCCAGCAGCGTAAGGGGAAGAACTGAAGCTTTCTTT. Translation gives CASSVRGRTEAFF.